What follows are 4 T cell receptor beta chains derived from one specimen sequenced in a study of vaccination effects on CD4 cells after COVID-19. These receptors are not linked to any known antigen. Here immunoSEQ multiplex PCR was the method, and the copy in TCRdb shows in-frame clones only, minus some. The table includes tens of thousands of clones, over 70% detected once. CD4+ T cell isolation took place after less than 13 days of culture. Two doses of either BNT162b2 or mRNA-1273 were given to each participant. The sample in question was CD4+ T cells from PBMCs cultured without peptide, obtained after COVID-19 vaccination. The receptors derive from a human donor who received a COVID-19 vaccine.

This chain connects TRBV5-1 to TRBJ2-1; D is ambiguous. From germline, CDR1 is SGHRS and CDR2 YFSETQ. The V and J ends lost 2 bases and 6 bases respectively, with 3 bases between them. The CDR3 is made up of 11 amino acids. The CDR3 coding sequence is TGCGCCAGCAGCTTCAGCAATGAGCAGTTCTTC. It is translated as CASSFSNEQFF.

The chain joins TRBV11-2 to TRBJ2-7, with no clear D. The CDR3 contains 16 residues. CDR1 SGHAT and CDR2 FQNNGV come from the germline V gene. Between the trimmed V and J ends, which lost 1 base and 3 bases, there was a span of 16 bases. Here the CDR3 DNA reads TGTGCCAGCAGCTTAGCCCCCCCCTCGACTGGCTACGAGCAGTACTTC. This codes for CASSLAPPSTGYEQYF.

The chain links TRBV7-8 to TRBJ1-5, with D perhaps TRBD1 (6 bases). CDR3 length: 20 amino acids. Trimming shortened V by 2 bases and J by 2 bases, and 25 bases separated the two germline ends. CDR1 SGHVS and CDR2 FQNEAQ come from the germline V gene. The DNA of the CDR3 is TGTGCCAGCAGCTTATCAAGGGCCCAGCGGGGGGCGAAAGGCAATCAGCCCCAGCATTTT. Translated: CASSLSRAQRGAKGNQPQHF.

V usage is TRBV10-3 and J usage is TRBJ2-7; D gene uncertain. V was trimmed by 2 bases and J by 2 bases, leaving 4 bases between them. This CDR3 has 12 residues. In germline, CDR1 is ENHRY, CDR2 SYGVKD. The CDR3 DNA sequence: TGTGCCATCAGTGAGGACCCCTACGAGCAGTACTTC. This codes for CAISEDPYEQYF.